Listed here are 26 T cell receptor beta chains from one sample, sequenced in a study of Ad26.COV2.S vaccination and SARS-CoV-2 variants. The repertoire was sequenced with immunoSEQ multiplex PCR; TCRdb's copy has only in-frame clones and lacks some. Here the sample spans about 680,000 clones, 80% to 90% being singletons. Treatment: roughly 20 received Ad26.COV2.S at low or high dose, single or two shots; several received placebo; per-sample allocation not given. Sampling took place 63 days after the first vaccine or placebo injection. The sequencing used peripheral blood, collected in a trial of Ad26.COV2.S vaccine versus placebo. The receptors originated from a person between 18 and 65 years old who received the Ad26.COV2.S COVID-19 vaccine or a placebo.

The rearrangement links TRBV5-4 to TRBJ1-5; no definite D call. Germline V lookup: CDR1 SGHNT, CDR2 YYREEE (reference sequence). V lost 4 bases, J lost 3 bases, and 11 bases lay in between. There are 14 residues in the CDR3. The CDR3 spells CASSTDMSNQPQHF. In DNA form, the CDR3 reads TGTGCCAGCAGCACAGACATGTCCAATCAGCCCCAGCATTTT.

V is TRBV6-5 and J is TRBJ2-3, with D tentatively TRBD1 or TRBD2 (6 bases each). The V gene's germline CDR1 is MNHEY and CDR2 SVGAGI. V lost 0 bases and J lost 10, with 20 bases in between. CDR3 length: 16 amino acids. The CDR3 spells CASSYSRDTSFEAQYF. The DNA for the CDR3 is TGTGCCAGCAGTTACTCGAGGGACACTAGCTTCGAGGCGCAGTATTTT.

The chain combines TRBV9 with TRBJ2-2; the match to TRBD2 covers 7 bases. Germline loops: CDR1 SGDLS, CDR2 YYNGEE. Germline trimming cut 4 bases from V and 6 bases from J; bases unmatched to any gene: 15. The CDR3 is made up of 17 amino acids. DNA of the CDR3: TGTGCCAGCAGCCGGCGGCTAGCGGACGTTGGAGCCGGGGAGCTGTTTTTT. Residues: CASSRRLADVGAGELFF.

This chain links TRBV15 with TRBJ2-7; either TRBD1 or TRBD2 may fit D (5 bases each). V dropped 1 base and J dropped 4 bases, with 14 bases sitting between them. The germline V gene encodes CDR1 LNHNV and CDR2 YYDKDF (reference sequence). This CDR3 region has 15 residues. The CDR3 bases are TGTGCCACCAGCAGAGGGGACGGCAGAGGGTACGAGCAGTACTTC. Amino acids: CATSRGDGRGYEQYF.

The rearrangement uses TRBV5-1 and TRBJ2-3; tentatively, D is TRBD2 (7 bases). The germline V gene has CDR1 SGHRS and CDR2 YFSETQ. Trimming removed 4 bases at V and 1 base at J, with 16 bases between. The CDR3 loop spans 16 amino acids. The CDR3 loop reads CASSLSGAGGTDTQYF. DNA of the CDR3: TGCGCCAGCAGCCTGTCGGGGGCGGGAGGCACAGATACGCAGTATTTT.

The chain has TRBV12-2 and TRBJ1-1; TRBD1 reflects the table's D call only, with no check against the DNA. TRBV12-2 represents a pseudogene. CDR3 length: 12 amino acids. The CDR3 region is CASLGLNTEAFF. The CDR3 DNA reads as TGTGCAAGTCTGGGCCTCAACACTGAAGCTTTCTTT.

The chain recombines TRBV2 with TRBJ1-6, with D possibly TRBD1 on 5 matching bases. The CDR3 is 15 residues long. The germline V gene has CDR1 SNHLY and CDR2 FYNNEI. The V and J ends lost 2 bases and 7 bases respectively, with 12 bases between them. The CDR3 DNA reads as TGTGCCAGCAGTGAATTGTCCGGGACCAATTCACCCCTCCACTTT. As protein: CASSELSGTNSPLHF.

The CDR3 loop is CAWSRAGGNQPQHF. The DNA for the CDR3 is TGTGCCTGGAGTCGGGCAGGGGGCAATCAGCCCCAGCATTTT. The chain recombines TRBV30 with TRBJ1-5; D perhaps matches TRBD1 (6 bases). CDR1 GTSNPN and CDR2 SVGIG come from the germline V gene (reference sequence). V was pared by 2 bases and J by 2 bases, with 10 bases between. CDR3 size: 14 residues.

This sequence joins TRBV5-6 and TRBJ1-2; D call uncertain. The germline CDR1 and CDR2 sequences are SGHDT and YYEEEE. Trimming cost V 0 bases and J 4 bases, with 10 bases left between them. The CDR3 extends over 14 amino acids. CDR3 DNA sequence: TGTGCCAGCAGCTTGGTTACGGGAACCTATGGCTACACCTTC. This gives the protein CASSLVTGTYGYTF.

The chain has TRBV2 and TRBJ1-2, with TRBD1 identical over 8 bases. Trimming cost V 6 bases and J 4 bases; bases outside gene matches: 13. This CDR3 spans 16 amino acids. Germline values: CDR1 SNHLY, CDR2 FYNNEI. Here the CDR3 reads CASSPNRQGRSYGYTF. Here the CDR3 DNA reads TGTGCCAGCAGCCCCAACCGACAGGGGAGGTCCTATGGCTACACCTTC. Full variable domain (missing parts from reference TRBV2 and TRBJ1-2): EPEVTQTPSHQVTQMGQEVILRCVPISNHLYFYWYRQILGQKVEFLVSFYNNEISEKSEIFDDQFSVERPDGSNFTLKIRSTKLEDSAMYFCASSPNRQGRSYGYTFGSGTRLTVV.

The V call is TRBV27, the J call TRBJ2-3; 15 positions agree with TRBD2. CDR3 length: 16 residues. Per germline, CDR1 MNHEY and CDR2 SMNVEV (reference sequence). V dropped 2 bases and J dropped 7; count of bases not matched to a gene: 4. This CDR3 reads CASSLGLAGGPNTQYF. Written as DNA, the CDR3 is TGTGCCAGCAGTTTAGGACTAGCGGGGGGGCCTAATACGCAGTATTTT.

J is TRBJ1-1 and V is TRBV30; 9 bases are a match to TRBD1. V was pared by 5 bases and J by 1 base, with 2 bases of the junction left unmatched. From germline, CDR1 is GTSNPN and CDR2 SVGIG (reference sequence). The CDR3 totals 13 residues. The CDR3 DNA follows: TGTGCCTGGGGACAGGGGACGAACACTGAAGCTTTCTTT. Its translation is CAWGQGTNTEAFF.

This clone was found once. The V and J genes are TRBV30 and TRBJ2-3; D gene uncertain. The CDR3 length is 11 residues. Trimming removed 0 bases from V and 10 bases from J, with 8 bases in between. Germline CDR1 and CDR2: GTSNPN and SVGIG (reference sequence). The CDR3 protein is CAWSVTLAQYF. The CDR3 DNA reads TGTGCCTGGAGTGTAACGTTGGCGCAGTATTTT.

The chain recombines TRBV19 with TRBJ2-1; D might be TRBD1 (5 bases). Germline lookup yields CDR1 LNHDA and CDR2 SQIVND (reference sequence). V gave up 6 bases and J gave up 9 bases, with 24 bases separating them. The CDR3 has 16 residues. The CDR3 region has the DNA TGTGCCAGTAGCCCATTGGGGCAGGCTCATTTGGGTGAGCAGTTCTTC. Translated, it gives CASSPLGQAHLGEQFF. The full variable domain, its missing parts supplied by reference TRBV19 and TRBJ2-1, is DGGITQSPKYLFRKEGQNVTLSCEQNLNHDAMYWYRQDPGQGLRLIYYSQIVNDFQKGDIAEGYSVSREKKESFPLTVTSAQKNPTAFYLCASSPLGQAHLGEQFFGPGTRLTVL.

The rearrangement joins TRBV5-1 to TRBJ1-6; 8 bases align to TRBD1. CDR3 length: 16 residues. CDR1 is SGHRS, CDR2 YFSETQ, per germline. The ends lost 0 bases at V and 8 bases at J; junction bases unmatched: 7. This CDR3 is CASSLGTGKMDSPLHF. Here the CDR3 DNA reads TGCGCCAGCAGCTTGGGGACAGGGAAAATGGATTCACCCCTCCACTTT.

This chain uses TRBV10-3 with TRBJ2-5, with 9 bases matching TRBD1. The germline gives CDR1 ENHRY, CDR2 SYGVKD. The V segment lost 10 bases and the J segment 5 bases; nucleotides outside the gene matches: 14. The CDR3 extends over 15 amino acids. CDR3 sequence reads: CATRDRESGRETQYF. In DNA form, the CDR3 reads TGTGCCACCCGGGACAGGGAGAGTGGGAGGGAGACCCAGTACTTC.

The chain is built from TRBV5-1 and TRBJ2-2; TRBD2 might be the D (5 bases). This CDR3 has 15 amino acids. V lost 0 bases and J 7 bases, leaving 13 bases between the germline ends. Germline lookup yields CDR1 SGHRS and CDR2 YFSETQ. The CDR3 nucleotides are TGCGCCAGCAGCTTGGAACAAGTCCGGGGCGGGGAGCTGTTTTTT. Translated, it gives CASSLEQVRGGELFF. Full variable domain (outside the CDR3, taken from reference TRBV5-1 and TRBJ2-2): KAGVTQTPRYLIKTRGQQVTLSCSPISGHRSVSWYQQTPGQGLQFLFEYFSETQRNKGNFPGRFSGRQFSNSRSEMNVSTLELGDSALYLCASSLEQVRGGELFFGEGSRLTVL.

This rearrangement joins TRBV7-9 to TRBJ2-3; no clear D gene. The germline V gene has CDR1 SEHNR and CDR2 FQNEAQ (reference sequence). The V end was cut by 2 bases, the J end by 12 bases, with 12 bases between. There are 12 residues in the CDR3. CDR3 DNA: TGTGCCAGCAGCTTACTGGCTACTACACAGTATTTT. This encodes CASSLLATTQYF.

The rearrangement joins TRBV6-5 to TRBJ2-7; 9 bases match TRBD1. Per the germline V gene, CDR1 is MNHEY and CDR2 is SVGAGI. J was trimmed by 6 bases and V by 6 bases; bases with no gene match: 12. The CDR3 covers 15 residues. CDR3 nucleotide sequence: TGTGCCAGCAGCCGGGACAGGGAGCGCCTTAGCGAGCAGTACTTC. As protein: CASSRDRERLSEQYF.

The chain carries TRBV5-1 and TRBJ1-4; 10 bases map to TRBD1. The germline CDR1 and CDR2 sequences are SGHRS and YFSETQ. V lost 3 bases to trimming and J lost 5 bases; unmatched junction nucleotides: 7. The CDR3 has 16 amino acids. CDR3 in DNA: TGCGCCAGCAGCTCCCAACCGGGACAGGGGAATGAAAAACTGTTTTTT. Its protein product is CASSSQPGQGNEKLFF. Together with reference TRBV5-1 and TRBJ1-4, the CDR3 gives the full variable domain: KAGVTQTPRYLIKTRGQQVTLSCSPISGHRSVSWYQQTPGQGLQFLFEYFSETQRNKGNFPGRFSGRQFSNSRSEMNVSTLELGDSALYLCASSSQPGQGNEKLFFGSGTQLSVL.

This clone has a single count. An end of the junction differs from the germline gene, which may be a read error. CDR3 bases: TGTGCCAGCAGGGAAGGGGTTCCAAATTCACCCCTCCACTTT. Its translation is CASREGVPNSPLHF. The chain carries TRBV2 and TRBJ1-6; possibly TRBD1 for D (5 bases). The length of the CDR3 is 14 residues. Per the germline V gene, CDR1 is SNHLY and CDR2 is FYNNEI.

The J gene is TRBJ2-7, the V gene TRBV6-2 or TRBV6-3; maybe TRBD1 (6 bases). Trimming left V 5 bases short and J 10 bases short, with 21 bases between. There are 14 residues in the CDR3. CDR1 MNHEY and CDR2 SVGEGT come from the germline V gene. CDR3 nucleotides: TGTGCCAGCAGTAACACGGGGACAACCCCCGATCAGTACTTC. It translates to CASSNTGTTPDQYF.

The chain uses TRBV24-1 and TRBJ1-6; TRBD1 matches 8 bases. J gave up 0 bases and V 9 bases, and 6 bases lay outside the gene matches. The germline V gene has CDR1 KGHDR and CDR2 SFDVKD. This CDR3 region has 16 residues. CDR3 protein: CATQRQGSSYNSPLHF. DNA for the CDR3: TGTGCCACCCAGAGACAGGGGAGCTCCTATAATTCACCCCTCCACTTT.

The gene calls are TRBV4-2 and TRBJ2-2, with 7 bases that match TRBD2. The CDR3 extends over 18 amino acids. Trimming at V came to 2 bases and at J to 0 bases, leaving 9 bases not matched to a gene. The V gene's germline CDR1 is LGHNA and CDR2 YNFKEQ. The CDR3 bases are TGTGCCAGCAGCCAAACCCTGTGGGGGAGGGCGAACACCGGGGAGCTGTTTTTT. Residues: CASSQTLWGRANTGELFF.

Here the CDR3 DNA reads TGTGCCAGCAGCCCAGGCGGGTCGGAGCATGGCTACACCTTC. Residues: CASSPGGSEHGYTF. This chain joins TRBV7-3 and TRBJ1-2, with D unclear. The V gene lost 5 bases and the J gene lost 6 bases, with 16 bases spanning the gap. From germline, CDR1 is SGHTA and CDR2 FQGTGA. The CDR3 has 14 amino acids. Looking up the rest from reference TRBV7-3 and TRBJ1-2 gives the full variable domain: GAGVSQTPSNKVTEKGKYVELRCDPISGHTALYWYRQSLGQGPEFLIYFQGTGAADDSGLPNDRFFAVRPEGSVSTLKIQRTERGDSAVYLCASSPGGSEHGYTFGSGTRLTVV.

The chain links TRBV7-2 to TRBJ2-2; D gene unclear. Trimming pared 5 bases from V and 2 bases from J, leaving 3 bases between. The CDR3 consists of 12 residues. The V gene's germline CDR1 is SGHTA and CDR2 FQGNSA. The CDR3 protein is CASSLNTGELFF. CDR3 nucleotide sequence: TGTGCCAGCAGCCTAAACACCGGGGAGCTGTTTTTT.